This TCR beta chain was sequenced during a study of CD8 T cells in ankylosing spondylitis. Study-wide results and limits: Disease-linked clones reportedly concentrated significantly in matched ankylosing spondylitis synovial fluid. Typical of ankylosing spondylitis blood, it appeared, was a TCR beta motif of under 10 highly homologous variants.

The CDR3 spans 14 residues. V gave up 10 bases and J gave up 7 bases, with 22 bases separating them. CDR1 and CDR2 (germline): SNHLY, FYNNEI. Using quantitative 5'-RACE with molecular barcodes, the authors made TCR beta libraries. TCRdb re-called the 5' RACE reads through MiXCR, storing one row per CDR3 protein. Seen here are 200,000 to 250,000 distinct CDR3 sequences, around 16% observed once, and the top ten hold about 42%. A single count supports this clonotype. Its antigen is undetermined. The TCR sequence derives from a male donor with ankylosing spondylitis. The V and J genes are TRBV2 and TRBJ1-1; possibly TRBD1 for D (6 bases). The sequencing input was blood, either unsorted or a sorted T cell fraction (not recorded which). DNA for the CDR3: TGTGCCATCCCAGAGGCAACAGGGTTGGATGAAGCTTTCTTT. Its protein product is CAIPEATGLDEAFF.